These T cell receptor beta chains were read from a single sample in a study of cytomegalovirus exposure and HLA in healthy donors. The data were produced by immunoSEQ multiplex PCR, yet TCRdb's version contains in-frame clones alone and is incomplete. The repertoire holds about 130,000 clones, under 90% seen once, with approximately 4% in the top ten. The material sequenced was PBMCs. These receptors all come from a woman aged 40 to 55 in good health and CMV-seronegative. Each CDR3 is given with its conserved first and last residue. D genes are given only for firm matches. Expanded clones are given a class, and other clones once, few, many or no size at all.

TRBV4-3,TRBJ2-7,-,-,CASSQGAGPSSYEQYF,TGCGCCAGCAGCCAGGGAGCAGGCCCGAGCTCCTACGAGCAGTACTTC
TRBV2,TRBJ2-7,-,-,CASSGGTGYEQYF,TGTGCCAGCAGTGGGGGAACAGGGTACGAGCAGTACTTC
TRBV9,TRBJ1-2,-,TRBD1,CASSLGQGEGYTF,TGTGCCAGCAGCCTCGGACAGGGTGAGGGCTACACCTTC
TRBV13,TRBJ1-6,few,-,CASSLGGSYHNSPLHF,TGTGCCAGCAGCTTAGGTGGTAGCTATCATAATTCACCCCTCCACTTT
TRBV4-1,TRBJ2-7,-,TRBD1,CASRRALSGQGSSYEQYF,TGCGCCAGCAGACGGGCGCTCTCCGGACAGGGGTCCTCCTACGAGCAGTACTTC
TRBV6-1,TRBJ1-6,-,TRBD1,CASSGGTGTALGSPLHF,TGTGCCAGCAGTGGCGGGACCGGGACAGCCTTGGGTTCACCCCTCCACTTT
TRBV7-9,TRBJ2-3,-,TRBD2,CASSLLGSGGTGTQYF,TGTGCCAGCAGCTTATTAGGATCGGGAGGGACGGGGACGCAGTATTTT
TRBV18,TRBJ1-2,-,-,CASSQGLEEGYGYTF,TGTGCCAGCTCCCAAGGGTTGGAGGAGGGCTATGGCTACACCTTC
TRBV7-9,TRBJ1-1,-,-,CASSPQGYTEAFF,TGTGCCAGCAGCCCCCAGGGATACACTGAAGCTTTCTTT
TRBV10-3,TRBJ2-5,-,-,CATKRGVRFEETQYF,TGTGCCACAAAAAGAGGTGTTCGGTTTGAGGAGACCCAGTACTTC
TRBV5-8,TRBJ2-2,-,TRBD1,CSSSLLTGATGELFF,TGTTCCAGCAGCCTCTTGACAGGGGCGACCGGGGAGCTGTTTTTT
TRBV7-8,TRBJ1-1,-,-,CASSLIGLRNTEAFF,TGTGCCAGCAGCTTAATCGGACTAAGGAACACTGAAGCTTTCTTT
TRBV28,TRBJ1-5,-,TRBD1,CASSFLGQDGQPQHF,TGTGCCAGCAGTTTCCTGGGACAGGATGGTCAGCCCCAGCATTTT
TRBV4-1,TRBJ2-3,once,-,CASSQEGADTQYF,TGCGCCAGCAGCCAAGAGGGCGCAGATACGCAGTATTTT
TRBV27,TRBJ1-2,-,-,CASSLSTGSVYGYTF,TGTGCCAGCAGTTTATCAACGGGTTCGGTCTATGGCTACACCTTC
TRBV4-2,TRBJ2-1,-,TRBD2,CASSPTSGSAYNEQFF,TGTGCCAGCAGCCCCACTAGCGGGAGTGCCTACAATGAGCAGTTCTTC
TRBV9,TRBJ2-5,once,-,CASSVEAQGVSETQYF,TGTGCCAGCAGCGTAGAGGCACAGGGAGTCTCAGAGACCCAGTACTTC
TRBV7-9,TRBJ1-3,-,-,CASSLLSGNTIYF,TGTGCCAGCAGCTTACTGTCTGGAAACACCATATATTTT
TRBV4-1,TRBJ2-6,-,-,CASSGSGAPSGANVLTF,TGCGCCAGCAGCGGAAGTGGAGCGCCCTCTGGGGCCAACGTCCTGACTTTC
TRBV7-9,TRBJ2-7,once,-,CASSLTSGSLSYEQYF,TGTGCCAGCAGCTTGACCTCAGGGTCCCTCTCCTACGAGCAGTACTTC
TRBV6-1,TRBJ1-1,-,-,CASSESQGIGDTEAFF,TGTGCCAGCAGTGAGAGTCAGGGGATCGGCGACACTGAAGCTTTCTTT
TRBV4-1,TRBJ2-3,-,TRBD2,CASSQQNPSSGRAVDTQYF,TGCGCCAGCAGCCAACAAAACCCCTCTAGCGGGAGGGCCGTTGATACGCAGTATTTT
TRBV4-2,TRBJ2-3,once,TRBD2,CASSRETGTRTDTQYF,TGTGCCAGCAGCCGCGAAACCGGGACTAGGACAGATACGCAGTATTTT
TRBV4-3,TRBJ2-3,-,TRBD2,CASSQQAGGGVRTDTQYF,TGCGCCAGCAGCCAACAAGCGGGAGGGGGTGTTCGCACAGATACGCAGTATTTT
TRBV19,TRBJ1-2,-,-,CASSHESYYGYTF,TGTGCCAGTAGTCATGAGAGTTACTATGGCTACACCTTC
TRBV15,TRBJ2-7,-,TRBD1,CATRSAWTGGMNEQYF,TGTGCCACCAGATCAGCTTGGACAGGGGGCATGAACGAGCAGTACTTC
TRBV29-1,TRBJ1-1,once,TRBD1,CSGDRETEAFF,TGCAGCGGGGACAGGGAAACTGAAGCTTTCTTT
TRBV9,TRBJ1-1,-,-,CASSVDQGNTEAFF,TGTGCCAGCAGCGTAGATCAGGGGAACACTGAAGCTTTCTTT
TRBV9,TRBJ2-3,-,-,CASSRKGKVLGDTQYF,TGTGCCAGCAGCCGGAAGGGGAAGGTCCTTGGTGATACGCAGTATTTT
TRBV10-3,TRBJ1-1,-,-,CATTGGIAEAFF,TGTGCCACAACGGGGGGGATCGCTGAAGCTTTCTTT
TRBV28,TRBJ1-3,-,-,CASSPRPGAGNTIYF,TGTGCCAGCAGTCCTCGCCCAGGGGCTGGAAACACCATATATTTT
TRBV19,TRBJ1-5,-,-,CASSTGNGNQPQHF,TGTGCCAGTAGCACAGGGAACGGCAATCAGCCCCAGCATTTT
TRBV18,TRBJ2-7,-,TRBD1,CASSQTGAEQYF,TGTGCCAGCTCACAGACAGGGGCTGAGCAGTACTTC
TRBV2,TRBJ1-2,-,TRBD1,CASGDHSQGAYGYTF,TGTGCCAGCGGAGACCACAGCCAGGGGGCCTATGGCTACACCTTC
TRBV2,TRBJ1-2,-,-,CASSDLSGVGGYTF,TGTGCCAGCAGTGACCTTTCAGGGGTGGGTGGCTACACCTTC
TRBV6-5,TRBJ2-5,-,TRBD2,CASNSGRALETQYF,TGTGCCAGCAATAGCGGGAGGGCCCTTGAGACCCAGTACTTC
TRBV7-2,TRBJ1-5,-,-,CASSPSGMSNQPQHF,TGTGCCAGCAGCCCATCGGGGATGAGCAATCAGCCCCAGCATTTT
TRBV6-6,TRBJ2-3,once,-,CASSLGLREAQYF,TGTGCCAGCAGTTTGGGGTTAAGGGAGGCGCAGTATTTT
TRBV27,TRBJ2-7,-,-,CASSFHGRVAEQYF,TGTGCCAGCAGTTTCCACGGCAGGGTTGCCGAGCAGTACTTC
TRBV19,TRBJ1-5,-,-,CASRPMRRGFGYQPQHF,TGTGCCAGTAGGCCCATGAGAAGGGGGTTTGGGTATCAGCCCCAGCATTTT